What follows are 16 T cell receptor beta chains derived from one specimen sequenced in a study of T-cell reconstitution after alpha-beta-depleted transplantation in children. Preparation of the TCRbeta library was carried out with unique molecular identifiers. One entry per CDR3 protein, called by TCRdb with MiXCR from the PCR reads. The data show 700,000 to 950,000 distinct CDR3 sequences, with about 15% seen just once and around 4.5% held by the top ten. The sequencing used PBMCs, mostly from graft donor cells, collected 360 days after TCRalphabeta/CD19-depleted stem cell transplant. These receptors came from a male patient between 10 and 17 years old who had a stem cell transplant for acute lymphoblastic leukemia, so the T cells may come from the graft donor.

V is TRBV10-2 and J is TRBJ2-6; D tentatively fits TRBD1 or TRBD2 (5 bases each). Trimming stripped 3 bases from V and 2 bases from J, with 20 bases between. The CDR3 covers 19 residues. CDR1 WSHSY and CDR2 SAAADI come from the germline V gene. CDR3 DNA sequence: TGCGCCAGCAGTGATTTCGGGGCTTCAATTTGGGCTGGGGCCAACGTCCTGACTTTC. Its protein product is CASSDFGASIWAGANVLTF.

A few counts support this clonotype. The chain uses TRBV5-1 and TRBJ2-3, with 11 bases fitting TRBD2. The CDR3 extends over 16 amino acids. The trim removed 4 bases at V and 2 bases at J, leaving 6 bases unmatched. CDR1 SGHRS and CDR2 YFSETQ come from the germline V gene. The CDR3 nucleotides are TGCGCCAGCAGCAAAGGGACTAGCGGCACCACAGATACGCAGTATTTT. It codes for CASSKGTSGTTDTQYF.

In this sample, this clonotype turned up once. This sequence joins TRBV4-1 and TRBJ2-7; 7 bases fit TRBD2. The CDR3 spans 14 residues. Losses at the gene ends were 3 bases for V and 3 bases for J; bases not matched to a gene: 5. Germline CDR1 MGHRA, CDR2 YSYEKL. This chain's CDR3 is CASSQGRGRYEQYF. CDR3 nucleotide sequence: TGCGCCAGCAGCCAGGGGAGGGGACGCTACGAGCAGTACTTC.

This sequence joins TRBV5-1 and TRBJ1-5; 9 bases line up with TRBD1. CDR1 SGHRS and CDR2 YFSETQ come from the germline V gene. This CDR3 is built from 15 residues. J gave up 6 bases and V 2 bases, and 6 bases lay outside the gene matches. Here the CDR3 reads CASSFGTGFAQPQHF. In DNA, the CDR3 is TGCGCCAGCAGCTTTGGGACAGGGTTCGCTCAGCCCCAGCATTTT. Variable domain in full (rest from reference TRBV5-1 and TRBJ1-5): KAGVTQTPRYLIKTRGQQVTLSCSPISGHRSVSWYQQTPGQGLQFLFEYFSETQRNKGNFPGRFSGRQFSNSRSEMNVSTLELGDSALYLCASSFGTGFAQPQHFGDGTRLSIL.

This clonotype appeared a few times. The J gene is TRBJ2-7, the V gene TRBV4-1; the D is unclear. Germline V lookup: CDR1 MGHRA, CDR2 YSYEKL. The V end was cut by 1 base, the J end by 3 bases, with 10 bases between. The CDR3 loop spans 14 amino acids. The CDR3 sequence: CASSQGNWLYEQYF. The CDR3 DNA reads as TGCGCCAGCAGCCAAGGGAACTGGCTCTACGAGCAGTACTTC.

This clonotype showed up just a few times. The CDR3 DNA reads as TGCGCCAGCAGCTGGGGGGGACAGCCAAACAATGAGCAGTTCTTC. Encoded protein: CASSWGGQPNNEQFF. V gene TRBV5-1 combines with J gene TRBJ2-1; tentatively, D is TRBD1 or TRBD2 (7 bases each). V shed 3 bases and J shed 5 bases, with 15 bases lying between them. The CDR3 has 15 residues. Per the germline V gene, CDR1 is SGHRS and CDR2 is YFSETQ.

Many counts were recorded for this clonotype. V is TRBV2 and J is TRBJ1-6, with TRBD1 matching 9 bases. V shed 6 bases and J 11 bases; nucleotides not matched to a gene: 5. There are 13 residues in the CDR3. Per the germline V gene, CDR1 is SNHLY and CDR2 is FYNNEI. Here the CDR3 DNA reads TGTGCCAGCAGCCGGGACAGGGAGGCACCCCTCCACTTT. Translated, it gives CASSRDREAPLHF.

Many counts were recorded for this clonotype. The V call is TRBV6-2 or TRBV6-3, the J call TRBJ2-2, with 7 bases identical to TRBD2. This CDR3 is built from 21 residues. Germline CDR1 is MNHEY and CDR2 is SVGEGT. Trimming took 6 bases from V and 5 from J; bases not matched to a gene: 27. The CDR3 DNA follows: TGTGCCAGCAGCCGAAGGGGATGGGCGTTTTCTAGCGGAGATAGTACCGGGGAGCTGTTTTTT. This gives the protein CASSRRGWAFSSGDSTGELFF.

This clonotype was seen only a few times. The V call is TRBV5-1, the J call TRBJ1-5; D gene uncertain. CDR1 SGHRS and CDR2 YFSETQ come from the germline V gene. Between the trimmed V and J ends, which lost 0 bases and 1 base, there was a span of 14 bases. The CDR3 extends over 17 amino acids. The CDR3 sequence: CASSLEGFSGSNQPQHF. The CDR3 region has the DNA TGCGCCAGCAGCTTGGAGGGATTTAGTGGGAGCAATCAGCCCCAGCATTTT.

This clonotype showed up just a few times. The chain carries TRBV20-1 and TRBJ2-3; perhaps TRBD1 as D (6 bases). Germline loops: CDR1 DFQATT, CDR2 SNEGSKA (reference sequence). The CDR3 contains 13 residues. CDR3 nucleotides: TGCAGGAGGGGGAGACAGGCTACAGATACGCAGTATTTT. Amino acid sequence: CRRGRQATDTQYF.

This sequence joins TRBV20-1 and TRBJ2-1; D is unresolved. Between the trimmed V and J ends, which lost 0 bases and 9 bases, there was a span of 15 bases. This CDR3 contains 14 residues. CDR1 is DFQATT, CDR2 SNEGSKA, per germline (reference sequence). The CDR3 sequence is CSARDLRVLREQFF. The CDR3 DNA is TGCAGTGCTAGAGATCTGCGAGTCTTGCGTGAGCAGTTCTTC.

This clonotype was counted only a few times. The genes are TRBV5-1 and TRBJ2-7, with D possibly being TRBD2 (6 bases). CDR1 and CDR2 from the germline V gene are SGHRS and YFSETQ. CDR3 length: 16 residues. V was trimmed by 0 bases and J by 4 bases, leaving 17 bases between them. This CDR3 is CASSLDFQSGGYEQYF. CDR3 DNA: TGCGCCAGCAGCTTGGATTTTCAGTCTGGGGGGTACGAGCAGTACTTC.

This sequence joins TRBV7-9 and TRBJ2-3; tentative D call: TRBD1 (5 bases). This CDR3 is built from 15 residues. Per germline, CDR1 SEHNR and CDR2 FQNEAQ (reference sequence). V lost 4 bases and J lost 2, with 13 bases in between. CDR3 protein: CASSSTVGHTDTQYF. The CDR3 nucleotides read TGTGCCAGCAGCTCCACAGTTGGACACACAGATACGCAGTATTTT.

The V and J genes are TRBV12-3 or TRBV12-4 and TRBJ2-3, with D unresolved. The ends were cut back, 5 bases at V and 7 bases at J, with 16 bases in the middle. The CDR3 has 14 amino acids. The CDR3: CASSVLHDVNTQYF. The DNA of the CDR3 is TGTGCCAGCAGTGTTCTCCACGACGTGAATACGCAGTATTTT.

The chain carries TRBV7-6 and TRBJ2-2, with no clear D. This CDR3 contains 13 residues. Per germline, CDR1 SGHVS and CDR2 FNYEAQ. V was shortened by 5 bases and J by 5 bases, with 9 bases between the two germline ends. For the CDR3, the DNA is TGTGCCAGCAGCCCGGACGTGACCGGGGAGCTGTTTTTT. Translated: CASSPDVTGELFF.

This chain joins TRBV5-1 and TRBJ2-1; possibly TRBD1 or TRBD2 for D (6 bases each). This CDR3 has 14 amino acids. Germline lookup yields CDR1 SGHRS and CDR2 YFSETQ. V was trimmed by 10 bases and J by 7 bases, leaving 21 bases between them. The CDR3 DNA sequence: TGCGCCTCGGGGGCGGGGCTCGTGCGGAATGAGCAGTTCTTC. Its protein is CASGAGLVRNEQFF.